The 5 T cell receptor beta chains in this list originate from one sample, sequenced in a study of OX40 agonist ivuxolimab in advanced cancers. Repertoires were generated with immunoSEQ multiplex PCR, while TCRdb's copy carries only in-frame clones and drops some. The data hold around 50,000 clones, with approximately 91% observed a single time. The material was CD4+ or CD8+ T cells sorted from blood, obtained in a trial of the OX40 agonist ivuxolimab. The receptors shown here come from an adult with an advanced solid tumor such as melanoma, head and neck, liver or kidney cancer.

The rearrangement uses TRBV10-3 and TRBJ2-1; D remains ambiguous. Trimming shortened V by 4 bases and J by 6 bases, and 13 bases separated the two germline ends. The CDR3 covers 14 residues. Germline loops: CDR1 ENHRY, CDR2 SYGVKD. The chain's CDR3 is CAISGSALGNEQFF. CDR3 nucleotide sequence: TGTGCCATCAGTGGTTCCGCCTTGGGCAATGAGCAGTTCTTC.

The sample holds one count of this clone. This sequence joins TRBV5-6 and TRBJ2-1, with D perhaps matching TRBD1 or TRBD2 (5 bases each). V lost 1 base and J 10 bases, leaving 12 bases between the germline ends. The CDR3 is 13 amino acids. Germline V gives CDR1 SGHDT, CDR2 YYEEEE. The CDR3 DNA follows: TGTGCCAGCAGCTTGCGCGGGCAGGGCGAGCAGTTCTTC. As protein: CASSLRGQGEQFF.

The V and J genes are TRBV10-3 and TRBJ2-2; D could derive from TRBD1 or TRBD2 (5 bases each). Germline-derived CDR1 and CDR2 are ENHRY and SYGVKD. This CDR3 has 15 amino acids. V was shortened by 2 bases and J by 7 bases, with 14 bases between the two germline ends. Written as DNA, the CDR3 is TGTGCCATCAGTGAGAGAGGGGCCGCGGGCGGGGAGCTGTTTTTT. This sequence encodes CAISERGAAGGELFF.

This chain joins TRBV28 and TRBJ2-1; TRBD2 is a possible D gene (6 bases). V was trimmed by 6 bases and J by 4 bases, leaving 16 bases between them. The length of the CDR3 is 15 residues. Germline lookup yields CDR1 MDHEN and CDR2 SYDVKM. The CDR3 is CASRGTEGRYNEQFF. CDR3 DNA sequence: TGTGCCAGCAGGGGAACTGAGGGGAGGTACAATGAGCAGTTCTTC.

This clone was found once. The genes are TRBV19 and TRBJ2-7; possible D gene TRBD2, 6 bases. Trimming removed 8 bases at V and 0 bases at J, with 14 bases between. Germline V CDR1 and CDR2: LNHDA, SQIVND (reference sequence). The CDR3 sequence is 14 residues long. The CDR3 here is CASYLARSSYEQYF. The CDR3, as DNA: TGTGCCAGTTATCTAGCGAGGAGCTCCTACGAGCAGTACTTC. Full variable domain (remainder filled in from reference TRBV19 and TRBJ2-7): DGGITQSPKYLFRKEGQNVTLSCEQNLNHDAMYWYRQDPGQGLRLIYYSQIVNDFQKGDIAEGYSVSREKKESFPLTVTSAQKNPTAFYLCASYLARSSYEQYFGPGTRLTVT.